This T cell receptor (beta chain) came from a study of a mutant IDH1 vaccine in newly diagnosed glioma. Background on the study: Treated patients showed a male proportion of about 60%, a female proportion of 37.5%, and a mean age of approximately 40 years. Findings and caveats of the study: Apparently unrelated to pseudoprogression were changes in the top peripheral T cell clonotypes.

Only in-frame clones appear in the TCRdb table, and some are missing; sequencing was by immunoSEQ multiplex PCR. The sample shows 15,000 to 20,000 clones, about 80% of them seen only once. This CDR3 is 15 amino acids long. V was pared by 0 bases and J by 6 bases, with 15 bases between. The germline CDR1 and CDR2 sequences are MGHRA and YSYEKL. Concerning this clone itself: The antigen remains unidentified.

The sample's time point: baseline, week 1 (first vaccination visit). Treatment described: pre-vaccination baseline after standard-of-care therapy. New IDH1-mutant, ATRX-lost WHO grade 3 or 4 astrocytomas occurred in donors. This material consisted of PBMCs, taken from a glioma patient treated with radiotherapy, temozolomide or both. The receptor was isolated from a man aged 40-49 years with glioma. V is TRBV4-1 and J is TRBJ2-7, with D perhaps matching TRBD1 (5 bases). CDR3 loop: CASSQDGTGRGEQYF. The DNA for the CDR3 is TGCGCCAGCAGCCAAGATGGAACAGGAAGGGGCGAGCAGTACTTC.